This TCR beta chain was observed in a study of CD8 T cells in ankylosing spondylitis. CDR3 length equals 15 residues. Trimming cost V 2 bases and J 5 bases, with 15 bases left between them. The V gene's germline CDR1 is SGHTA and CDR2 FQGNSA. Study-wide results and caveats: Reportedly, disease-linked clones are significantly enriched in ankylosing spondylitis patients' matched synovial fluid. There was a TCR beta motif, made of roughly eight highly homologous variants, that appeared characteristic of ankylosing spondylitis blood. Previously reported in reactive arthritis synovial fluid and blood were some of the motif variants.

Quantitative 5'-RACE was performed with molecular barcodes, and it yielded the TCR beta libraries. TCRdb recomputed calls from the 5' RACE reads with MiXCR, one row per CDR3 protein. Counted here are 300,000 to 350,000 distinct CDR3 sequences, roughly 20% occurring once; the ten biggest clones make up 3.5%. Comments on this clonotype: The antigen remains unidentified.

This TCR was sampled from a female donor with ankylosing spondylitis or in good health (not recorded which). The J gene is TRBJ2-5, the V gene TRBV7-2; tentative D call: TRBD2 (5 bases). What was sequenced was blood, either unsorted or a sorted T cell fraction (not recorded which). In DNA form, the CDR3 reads TGTGCCAGCAGCTTATCGTCGGGAACCGGGGAGACCCAGTACTTC. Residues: CASSLSSGTGETQYF.